Following are 4 T cell receptor beta chains from one sample sequenced in a study of CD8+CD57+ T cells in acquired aplastic anemia. The authors sequenced patients whose flow cytometry had shown CD8+CD57+ cell expansion. CDR3 and TCR beta VDJ profiling relied on a genomic DNA template. Each CDR3 protein gets one entry after TCRdb re-called the reads with MiXCR. The sample lists roughly 200,000 distinct CDR3 sequences; over 55% were seen once. Sequenced input: sorted CD4+, CD8+, or CD8+CD57+ T cells (not recorded which) from PBMCs. The source is a human donor with aplastic anemia.

Many counts were recorded for this clonotype. The genes are TRBV12-3 or TRBV12-4 and TRBJ1-2; 8 bases agree with TRBD1. The CDR3 is 13 amino acids. V gave up 6 bases and J gave up 8 bases; unmatched junction bases: 8. The CDR3 DNA is TGTGCCAGCAGCGGACAGGGCTACGGCGGCTACACCTTC. Residues: CASSGQGYGGYTF.

The CDR3 region has the DNA TGTGCCAGCACCCCACGTAAGGGCGACACAGATACGCAGTATTTT. As protein: CASTPRKGDTDTQYF. V is TRBV4-2 and J is TRBJ2-3, with no clear D. Trimming took 7 bases from V and 2 from J, leaving 16 bases between them. The germline CDR1 and CDR2 sequences are LGHNA and YNFKEQ. The CDR3 is 15 residues long.

The gene calls are TRBV7-3 and TRBJ2-1; 8 bases map to TRBD2. The CDR3 is 14 residues long. Germline-derived CDR1 and CDR2 are SGHTA and FQGTGA. V gave up 5 bases and J gave up 3 bases; unmatched junction bases: 3. CDR3 in amino acids: CASSREGIYNEQFF. CDR3 nucleotides: TGTGCCAGCAGCCGGGAGGGGATCTACAATGAGCAGTTCTTC. Variable domain in full (rest from reference TRBV7-3 and TRBJ2-1): GAGVSQTPSNKVTEKGKYVELRCDPISGHTALYWYRQSLGQGPEFLIYFQGTGAADDSGLPNDRFFAVRPEGSVSTLKIQRTERGDSAVYLCASSREGIYNEQFFGPGTRLTVL.

A remark on this clonotype: The junction shows a germline mismatch at one end, possibly a read error. J is TRBJ2-1 and V is TRBV20-1; 10 positions match TRBD2. CDR3 length: 14 amino acids. CDR1 and CDR2 (germline): DFQATT, SNEGSKA (reference sequence). CDR3 residues: CSARSSGGYNEQFF. In DNA, the CDR3 is TGCAGCGCTAGATCTAGCGGGGGCTACAATGAGCAGTTCTTC.